This passage covers 3 T cell receptor beta chains from one sample sequenced in a study of response to subunit inactivated influenza vaccine. TCRdb used MiXCR to reprocess the RT-PCR reads, holding one entry per CDR3 protein. The repertoire consists of approximately 530,000 distinct CDR3 sequences, with approximately 12% occurring once and the leading ten covering around 13%. The sequences come from PBMCs from blood, collected about 40 days after vaccination. Every receptor here comes from a man in his fifties who received an inactivated influenza vaccine.

This clonotype was recorded at least ten times. The rearrangement uses TRBV29-1 and TRBJ2-7; 7 bases align to TRBD2. V dropped 5 bases and J dropped 2; count of bases not matched to a gene: 6. This CDR3 has 13 amino acids. The germline CDR1 and CDR2 sequences are SQVTM and ANQGSEA. The CDR3 region has the DNA TGCAGCGTTCATGGGGGGGTAGCCTACGAGCAGTACTTC. Residues: CSVHGGVAYEQYF.

This clonotype showed up just a few times. The chain carries TRBV12-3 or TRBV12-4 and TRBJ2-7; TRBD1 might be the D (6 bases). Trimming removed 4 bases from V and 0 bases from J, with 10 bases in between. The CDR3 runs to 14 residues. The CDR3 bases are TGTGCCAGCAGTTCGCCCAGGGGCTCCTACGAGCAGTACTTC. Translation gives CASSSPRGSYEQYF.

A few counts support this clonotype. V is TRBV6-1 and J is TRBJ2-2; D is possibly TRBD2 (6 bases). CDR1 and CDR2 (germline): MNHNS, SASEGT. Trimming stripped 10 bases from V and 4 bases from J, with 16 bases between. There are 14 residues in the CDR3. CDR3 loop: CATWGDLFTGELFF. The CDR3 nucleotides are TGTGCCACCTGGGGGGATCTATTCACCGGGGAGCTGTTTTTT.